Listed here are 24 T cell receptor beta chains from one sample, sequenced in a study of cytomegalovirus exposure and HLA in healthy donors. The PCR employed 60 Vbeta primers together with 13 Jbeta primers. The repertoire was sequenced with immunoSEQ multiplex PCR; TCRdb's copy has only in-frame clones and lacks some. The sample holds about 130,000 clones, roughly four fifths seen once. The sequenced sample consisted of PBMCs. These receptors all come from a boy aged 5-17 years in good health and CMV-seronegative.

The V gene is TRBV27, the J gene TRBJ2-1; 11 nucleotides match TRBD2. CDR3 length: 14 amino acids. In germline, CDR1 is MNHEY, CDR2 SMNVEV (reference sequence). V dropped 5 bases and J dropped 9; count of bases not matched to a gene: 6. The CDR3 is CASSRGLAVGEQFF. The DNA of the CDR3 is TGTGCCAGCAGTAGGGGACTAGCGGTGGGTGAGCAGTTCTTC.

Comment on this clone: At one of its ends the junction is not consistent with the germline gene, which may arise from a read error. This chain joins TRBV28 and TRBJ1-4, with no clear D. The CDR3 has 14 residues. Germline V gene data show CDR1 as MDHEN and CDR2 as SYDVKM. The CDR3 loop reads CASSNRGTIEKLFF. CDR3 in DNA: TGTGCCAGCAGTAACCGCGGAACTATTGAAAAACTGTTTTTT.

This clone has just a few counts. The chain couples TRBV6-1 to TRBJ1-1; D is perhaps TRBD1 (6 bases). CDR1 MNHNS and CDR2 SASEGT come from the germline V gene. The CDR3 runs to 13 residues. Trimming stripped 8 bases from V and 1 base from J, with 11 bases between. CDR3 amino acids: CASLETGNTEAFF. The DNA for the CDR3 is TGTGCCAGCCTCGAGACAGGGAACACTGAAGCTTTCTTT.

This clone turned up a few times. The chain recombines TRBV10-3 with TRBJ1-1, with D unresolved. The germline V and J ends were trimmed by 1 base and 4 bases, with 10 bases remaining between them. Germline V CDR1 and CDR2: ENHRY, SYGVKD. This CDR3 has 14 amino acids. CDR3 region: CAISEFGEGTEAFF. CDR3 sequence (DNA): TGTGCCATCAGTGAGTTTGGGGAGGGCACTGAAGCTTTCTTT.

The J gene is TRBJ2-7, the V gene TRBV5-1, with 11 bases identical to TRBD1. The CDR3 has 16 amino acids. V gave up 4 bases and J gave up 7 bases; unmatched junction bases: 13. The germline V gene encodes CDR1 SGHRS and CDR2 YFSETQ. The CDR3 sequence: CASSLRELGTGGEQYF. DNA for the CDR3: TGCGCCAGCAGCCTGCGAGAGCTCGGGACAGGGGGGGAGCAGTACTTC.

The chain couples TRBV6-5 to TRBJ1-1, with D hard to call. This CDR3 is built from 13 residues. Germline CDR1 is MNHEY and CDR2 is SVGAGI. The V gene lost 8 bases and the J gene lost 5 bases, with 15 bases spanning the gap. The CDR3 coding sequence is TGTGCCAGCCGCATGAATTTGAGGACTGAAGCTTTCTTT. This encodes CASRMNLRTEAFF.

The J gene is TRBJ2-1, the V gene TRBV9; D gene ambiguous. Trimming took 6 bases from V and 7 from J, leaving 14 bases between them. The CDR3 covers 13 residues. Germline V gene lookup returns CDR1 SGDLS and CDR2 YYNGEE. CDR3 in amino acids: CASTNPGANEQFF. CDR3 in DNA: TGTGCCAGCACCAACCCCGGAGCGAATGAGCAGTTCTTC. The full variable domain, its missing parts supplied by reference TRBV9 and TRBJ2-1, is DSGVTQTPKHLITATGQRVTLRCSPRSGDLSVYWYQQSLDQGLQFLIQYYNGEERAKGNILERFSAQQFPDLHSELNLSSLELGDSALYFCASTNPGANEQFFGPGTRLTVL.

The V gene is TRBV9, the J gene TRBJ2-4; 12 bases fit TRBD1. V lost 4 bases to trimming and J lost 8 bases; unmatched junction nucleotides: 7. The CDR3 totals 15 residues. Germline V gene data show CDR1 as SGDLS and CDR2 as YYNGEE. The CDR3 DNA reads TGTGCCAGCAGCACTGAGGGGACAGGGGGCGACATTCAGTACTTC. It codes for CASSTEGTGGDIQYF. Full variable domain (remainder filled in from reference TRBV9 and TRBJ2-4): DSGVTQTPKHLITATGQRVTLRCSPRSGDLSVYWYQQSLDQGLQFLIQYYNGEERAKGNILERFSAQQFPDLHSELNLSSLELGDSALYFCASSTEGTGGDIQYFGAGTRLSVL.

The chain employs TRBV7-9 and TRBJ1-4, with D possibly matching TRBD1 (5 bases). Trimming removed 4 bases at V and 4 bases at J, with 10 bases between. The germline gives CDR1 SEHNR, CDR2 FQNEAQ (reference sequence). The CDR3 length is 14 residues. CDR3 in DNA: TGTGCCAGCAGCTCCGACAGCTATAATGAAAAACTGTTTTTT. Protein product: CASSSDSYNEKLFF. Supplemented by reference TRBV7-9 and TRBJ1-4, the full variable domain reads DTGVSQNPRHKITKRGQNVTFRCDPISEHNRLYWYRQTLGQGPEFLTYFQNEAQLEKSRLLSDRFSAERPKGSFSTLEIQRTEQGDSAMYLCASSSDSYNEKLFFGSGTQLSVL.

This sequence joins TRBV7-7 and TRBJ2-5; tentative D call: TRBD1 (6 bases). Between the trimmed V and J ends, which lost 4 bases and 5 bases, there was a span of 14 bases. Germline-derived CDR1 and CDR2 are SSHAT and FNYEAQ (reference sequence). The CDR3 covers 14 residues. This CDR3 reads CASSSMGAGETQYF. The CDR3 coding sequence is TGTGCCAGCAGCTCGATGGGGGCTGGGGAGACCCAGTACTTC.

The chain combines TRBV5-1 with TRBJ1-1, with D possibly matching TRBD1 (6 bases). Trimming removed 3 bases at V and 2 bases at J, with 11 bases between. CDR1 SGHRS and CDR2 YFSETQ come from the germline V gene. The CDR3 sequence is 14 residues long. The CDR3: CASSYQGRNTEAFF. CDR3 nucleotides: TGCGCCAGCAGCTATCAGGGGCGAAACACTGAAGCTTTCTTT.

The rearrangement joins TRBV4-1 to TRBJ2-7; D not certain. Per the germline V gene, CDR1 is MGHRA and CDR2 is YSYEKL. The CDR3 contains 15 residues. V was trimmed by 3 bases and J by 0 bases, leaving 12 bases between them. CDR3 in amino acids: CASSHMVLSSYEQYF. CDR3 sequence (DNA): TGCGCCAGCAGCCATATGGTCCTGAGCTCCTACGAGCAGTACTTC.

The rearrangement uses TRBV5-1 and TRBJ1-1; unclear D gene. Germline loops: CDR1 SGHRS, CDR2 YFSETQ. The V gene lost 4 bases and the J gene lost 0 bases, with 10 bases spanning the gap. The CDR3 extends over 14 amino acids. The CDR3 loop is CASSIQVMNTEAFF. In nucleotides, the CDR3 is TGCGCCAGCAGCATCCAGGTCATGAACACTGAAGCTTTCTTT. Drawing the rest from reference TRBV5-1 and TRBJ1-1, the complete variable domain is KAGVTQTPRYLIKTRGQQVTLSCSPISGHRSVSWYQQTPGQGLQFLFEYFSETQRNKGNFPGRFSGRQFSNSRSEMNVSTLELGDSALYLCASSIQVMNTEAFFGQGTRLTVV.

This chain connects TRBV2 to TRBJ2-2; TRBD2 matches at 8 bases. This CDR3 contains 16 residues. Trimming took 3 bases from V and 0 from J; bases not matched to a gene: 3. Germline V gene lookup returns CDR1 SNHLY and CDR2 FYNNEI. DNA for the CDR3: TGTGCCAGCAGTGACCGGGGACTAGCGAACACCGGGGAGCTGTTTTTT. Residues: CASSDRGLANTGELFF.

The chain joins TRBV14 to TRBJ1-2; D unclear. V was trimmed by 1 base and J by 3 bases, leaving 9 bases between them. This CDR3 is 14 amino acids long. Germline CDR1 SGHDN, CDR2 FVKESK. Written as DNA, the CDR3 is TGTGCCAGCAGCCAAGTGCCCGGGGACTATGGCTACACCTTC. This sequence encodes CASSQVPGDYGYTF.

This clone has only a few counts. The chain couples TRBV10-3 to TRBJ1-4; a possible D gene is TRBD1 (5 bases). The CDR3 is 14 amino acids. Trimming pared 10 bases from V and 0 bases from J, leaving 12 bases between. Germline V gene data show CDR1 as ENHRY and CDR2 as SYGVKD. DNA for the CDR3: TGTGCCAGCGGTGACAGTTCAACTAATGAAAAACTGTTTTTT. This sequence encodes CASGDSSTNEKLFF.

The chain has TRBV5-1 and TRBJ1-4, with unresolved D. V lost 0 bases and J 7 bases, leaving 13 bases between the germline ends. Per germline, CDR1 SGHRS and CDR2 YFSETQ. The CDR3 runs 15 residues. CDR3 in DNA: TGCGCCAGCAGCTTGGGAACGGGGAGGGCTGAAAAACTGTTTTTT. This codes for CASSLGTGRAEKLFF.

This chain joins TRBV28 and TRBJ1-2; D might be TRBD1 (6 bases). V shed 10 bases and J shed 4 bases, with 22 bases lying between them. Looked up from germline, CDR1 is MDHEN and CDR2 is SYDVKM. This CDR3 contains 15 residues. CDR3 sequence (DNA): TGTGCCACCTACCCCAACAGGGAACGGAGCTATGGCTACACCTTC. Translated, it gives CATYPNRERSYGYTF.

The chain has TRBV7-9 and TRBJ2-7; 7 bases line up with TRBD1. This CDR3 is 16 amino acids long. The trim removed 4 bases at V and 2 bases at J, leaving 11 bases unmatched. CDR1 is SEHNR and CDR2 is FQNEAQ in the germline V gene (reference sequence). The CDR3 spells CASSSTASGQPYEQYF. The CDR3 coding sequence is TGTGCCAGCAGCTCTACAGCATCGGGACAGCCCTACGAGCAGTACTTC. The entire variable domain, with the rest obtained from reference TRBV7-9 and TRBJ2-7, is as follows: DTGVSQNPRHKITKRGQNVTFRCDPISEHNRLYWYRQTLGQGPEFLTYFQNEAQLEKSRLLSDRFSAERPKGSFSTLEIQRTEQGDSAMYLCASSSTASGQPYEQYFGPGTRLTVT.

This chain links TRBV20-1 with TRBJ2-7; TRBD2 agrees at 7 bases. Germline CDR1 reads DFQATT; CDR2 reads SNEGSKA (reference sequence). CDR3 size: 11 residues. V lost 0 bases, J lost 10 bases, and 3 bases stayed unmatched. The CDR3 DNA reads TGCAGTGCTAGAGATGGGAGGGCACAGTACTTC. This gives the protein CSARDGRAQYF.

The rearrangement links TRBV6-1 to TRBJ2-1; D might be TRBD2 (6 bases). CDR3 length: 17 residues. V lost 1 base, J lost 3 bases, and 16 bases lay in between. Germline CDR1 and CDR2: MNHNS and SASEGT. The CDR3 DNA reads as TGTGCCAGCAGTGAAGTGAGCGGAGGGACCTTCTACAATGAGCAGTTCTTC. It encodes CASSEVSGGTFYNEQFF.

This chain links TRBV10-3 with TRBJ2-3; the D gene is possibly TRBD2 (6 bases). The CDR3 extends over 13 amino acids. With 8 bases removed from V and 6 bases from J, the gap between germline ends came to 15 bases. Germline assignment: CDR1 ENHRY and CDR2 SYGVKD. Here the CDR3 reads CAIGPGERDTQYF. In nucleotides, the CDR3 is TGTGCCATCGGACCGGGAGAGCGGGATACGCAGTATTTT.

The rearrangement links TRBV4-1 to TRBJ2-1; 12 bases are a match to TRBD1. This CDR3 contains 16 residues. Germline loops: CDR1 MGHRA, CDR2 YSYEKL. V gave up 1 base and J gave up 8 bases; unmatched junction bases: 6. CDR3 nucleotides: TGCGCCAGCAGCCAAGCAACGGGACAGGGGGCGTATGAGCAGTTCTTC. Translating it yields CASSQATGQGAYEQFF.

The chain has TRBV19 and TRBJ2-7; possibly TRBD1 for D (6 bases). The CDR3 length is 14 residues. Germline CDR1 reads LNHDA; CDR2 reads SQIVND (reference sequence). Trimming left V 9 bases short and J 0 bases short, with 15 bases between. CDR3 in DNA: TGTGCCAGCCGACAGGAGCCTAGCTCCTACGAGCAGTACTTC. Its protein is CASRQEPSSYEQYF.